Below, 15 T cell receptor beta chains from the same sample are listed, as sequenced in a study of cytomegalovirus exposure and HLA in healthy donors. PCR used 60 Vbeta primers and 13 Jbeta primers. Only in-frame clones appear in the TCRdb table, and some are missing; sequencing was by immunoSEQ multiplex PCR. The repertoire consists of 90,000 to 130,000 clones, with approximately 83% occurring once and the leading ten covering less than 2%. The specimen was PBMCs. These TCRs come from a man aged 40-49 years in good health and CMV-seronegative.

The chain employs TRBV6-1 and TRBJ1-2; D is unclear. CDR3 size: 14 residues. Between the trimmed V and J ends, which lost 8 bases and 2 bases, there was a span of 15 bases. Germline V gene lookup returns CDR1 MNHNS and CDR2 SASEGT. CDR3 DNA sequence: TGTGCCAGCCGGTTCGCAGGCGCAAACTATGGCTACACCTTC. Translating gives CASRFAGANYGYTF.

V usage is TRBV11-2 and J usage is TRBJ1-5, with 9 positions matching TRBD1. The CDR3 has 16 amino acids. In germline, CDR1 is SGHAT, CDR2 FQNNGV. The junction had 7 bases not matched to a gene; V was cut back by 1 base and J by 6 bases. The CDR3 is CASSLGTGGAGQPQHF. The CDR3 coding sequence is TGTGCCAGCAGCTTAGGAACAGGGGGCGCTGGTCAGCCCCAGCATTTT.

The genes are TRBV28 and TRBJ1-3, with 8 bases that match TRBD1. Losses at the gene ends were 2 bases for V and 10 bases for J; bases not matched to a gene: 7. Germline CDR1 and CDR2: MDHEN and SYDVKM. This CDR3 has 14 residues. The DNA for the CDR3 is TGTGCCAGCAGTTTAGGACAGGGAATAAAGACCATATATTTT. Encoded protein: CASSLGQGIKTIYF.

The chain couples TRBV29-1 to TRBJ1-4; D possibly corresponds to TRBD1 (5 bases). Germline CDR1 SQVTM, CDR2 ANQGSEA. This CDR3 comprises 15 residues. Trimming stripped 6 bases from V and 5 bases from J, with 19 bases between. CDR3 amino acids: CSVGLPQGLNEKLFF. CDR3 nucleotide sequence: TGCAGCGTGGGTCTACCGCAGGGATTGAATGAAAAACTGTTTTTT.

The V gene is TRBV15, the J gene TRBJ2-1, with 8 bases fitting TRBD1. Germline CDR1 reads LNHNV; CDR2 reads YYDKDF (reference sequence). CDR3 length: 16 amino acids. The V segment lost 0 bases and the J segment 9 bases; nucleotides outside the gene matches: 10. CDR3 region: CATSRDGQGNEVEQFF. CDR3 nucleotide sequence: TGTGCCACCAGCAGAGATGGACAGGGCAACGAGGTTGAGCAGTTCTTC.

CDR3 coding DNA: TGTGCCAGCAGCGTAGGGCCAGATTCGAACACTGAAGCTTTCTTT. It specifies CASSVGPDSNTEAFF. This chain uses TRBV9 with TRBJ1-1; D uncertain. Germline V gene lookup returns CDR1 SGDLS and CDR2 YYNGEE. The CDR3 is made up of 15 amino acids. The V gene lost 0 bases and the J gene lost 1 base, with 10 bases spanning the gap.

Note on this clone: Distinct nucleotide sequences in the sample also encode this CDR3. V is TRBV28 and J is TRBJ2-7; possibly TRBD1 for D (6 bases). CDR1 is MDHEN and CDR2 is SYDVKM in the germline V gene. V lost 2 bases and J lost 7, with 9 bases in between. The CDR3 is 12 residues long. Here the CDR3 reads CASSLGRGEQYF. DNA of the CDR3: TGTGCCAGCAGTTTAGGCAGGGGAGAGCAGTACTTC.

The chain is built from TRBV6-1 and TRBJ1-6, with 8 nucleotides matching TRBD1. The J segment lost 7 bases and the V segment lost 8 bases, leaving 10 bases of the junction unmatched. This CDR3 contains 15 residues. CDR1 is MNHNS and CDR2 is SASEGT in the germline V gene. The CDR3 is CASFPRQGRNSPLHF. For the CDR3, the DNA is TGTGCCAGCTTCCCGCGACAGGGGAGGAATTCACCCCTCCACTTT.

The CDR3 DNA is TGCGCCAGCAGCTTAGGGACAACCCAAGAGACCCAGTACTTC. Translating gives CASSLGTTQETQYF. V is TRBV5-1 and J is TRBJ2-5, with D maybe TRBD1 (6 bases). Germline-derived CDR1 and CDR2 are SGHRS and YFSETQ. V lost 2 bases to trimming and J lost 1 base, with 9 bases between them. The CDR3 extends over 14 amino acids.

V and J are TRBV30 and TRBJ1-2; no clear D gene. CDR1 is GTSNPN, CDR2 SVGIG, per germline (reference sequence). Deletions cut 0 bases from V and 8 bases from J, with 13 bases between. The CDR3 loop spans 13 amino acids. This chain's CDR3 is CAWSVLEAGGYTF. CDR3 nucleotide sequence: TGTGCCTGGAGTGTACTGGAGGCGGGGGGCTACACCTTC.

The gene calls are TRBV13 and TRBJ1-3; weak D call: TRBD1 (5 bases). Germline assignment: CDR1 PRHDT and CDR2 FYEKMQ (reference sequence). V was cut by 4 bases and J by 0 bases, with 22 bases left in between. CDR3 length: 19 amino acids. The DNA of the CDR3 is TGTGCCAGCAGCTCCATAACCTCACCAGGGAGGGTCTCTGGAAACACCATATATTTT. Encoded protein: CASSSITSPGRVSGNTIYF.

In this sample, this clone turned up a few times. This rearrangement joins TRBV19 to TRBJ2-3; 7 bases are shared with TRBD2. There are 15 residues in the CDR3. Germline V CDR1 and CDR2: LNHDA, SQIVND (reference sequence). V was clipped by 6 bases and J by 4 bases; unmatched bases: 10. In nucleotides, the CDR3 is TGTGCCAGTAGCCCCTTGGGGGGGTTGCCAGATACGCAGTATTTT. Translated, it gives CASSPLGGLPDTQYF.

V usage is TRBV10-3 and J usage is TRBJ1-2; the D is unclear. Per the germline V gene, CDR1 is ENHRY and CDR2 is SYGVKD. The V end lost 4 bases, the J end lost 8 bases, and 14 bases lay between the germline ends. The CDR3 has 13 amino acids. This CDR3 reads CAISVRGSGGYTF. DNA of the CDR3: TGTGCCATCAGTGTTCGGGGTTCGGGCGGCTACACCTTC.

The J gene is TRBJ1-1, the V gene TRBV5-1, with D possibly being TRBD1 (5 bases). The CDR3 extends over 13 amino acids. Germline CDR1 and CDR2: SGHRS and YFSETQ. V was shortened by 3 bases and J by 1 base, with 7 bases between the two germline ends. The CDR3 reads CASSWTRNTEAFF. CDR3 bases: TGCGCCAGCAGCTGGACAAGGAACACTGAAGCTTTCTTT.

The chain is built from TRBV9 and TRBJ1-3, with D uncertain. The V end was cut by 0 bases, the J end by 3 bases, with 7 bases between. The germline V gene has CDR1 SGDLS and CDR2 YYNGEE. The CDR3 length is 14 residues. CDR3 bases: TGTGCCAGCAGCGTAGGTCCCAGTGGAAACACCATATATTTT. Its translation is CASSVGPSGNTIYF.